This paragraph reports one TCR beta chain. Its antigen is not known. Run at survey level, the immunoSEQ assay was version v3.0. The protocol was immunoSEQ multiplex PCR, while the TCRdb copy is restricted to in-frame clones and leaves out a portion. The data contain some 25,000 clones, approximately 83% of them singletons. This sample stems from a study of long-term antiretroviral therapy in people with HIV. Study outcomes and limitations: Someone took the blood between about 2004 and 2017, maybe while older ART regimens were in use. Every time point showed a repertoire led by clones expanded before ART. Increased diversity was seen after ART, yet it remained lower than in transplant donor controls.

Each contributor possessed a minimum of one pre-ART and a minimum of two post-ART PBMC samples. Germline CDR1 is LGHNA and CDR2 is YNFKEQ. The ends were cut back, 1 base at V and 10 bases at J, with 17 bases in the middle. The CDR3 totals 15 residues. This TCR derives from a man over 45 with HIV. The sequenced sample was unsorted PBMCs, obtained 1.2 years after starting antiretroviral therapy. The chain couples TRBV4-2 to TRBJ2-1; D might be TRBD2 (7 bases). The CDR3 spells CASSQAGGSIREQFF. Written as DNA, the CDR3 is TGTGCCAGCAGCCAAGCGGGGGGCTCAATTCGCGAGCAGTTCTTC.